This T cell receptor (beta chain) was sequenced in a study of T cells in Graves' hyperthyroidism and ophthalmopathy. It was RNA transcripts that yielded the amplified TCR beta CDR3 regions. The HTBI primer set was used in a first-round RT-PCR of the TCR CDR3. TCRdb independently ran MiXCR on the multiplex PCR reads; one entry per CDR3 protein. Of approximately 330,000 distinct CDR3 sequences in the sample, about 20% were seen once. This CDR3 is 16 amino acids long. Per germline, CDR1 MGHDK and CDR2 SYGVNS. V gave up 5 bases and J gave up 5 bases; unmatched junction bases: 9. This clonotype was detected only a few times.

Sequencing was done on a sample of blood. J is TRBJ2-4 and V is TRBV25-1; TRBD2 agrees at 10 bases. The source is a woman aged 45-65 years with Graves' hyperthyroidism. The CDR3 loop is CASSILSLAGQNIQYF. For the CDR3, the DNA is TGTGCCAGCAGTATCCTATCACTAGCGGGACAAAACATTCAGTACTTC.